This T cell receptor (beta chain) is drawn from a study of blood T cell repertoires in COVID-19. V was shortened by 0 bases and J by 4 bases, with 9 bases between the two germline ends. Per germline, CDR1 SGHTS and CDR2 YDEGEE. The CDR3 consists of 14 residues. Study processing details: Estimates of nucleated cell counts were drawn from the amplification of reference gene primers. This table comes from immunoSEQ multiplex PCR, and its TCRdb copy is limited to in-frame clones, with some not included. V, J and clone size are those of that table, while D and trimming were read from the DNA. Of 320,000 or so clones listed, approximately 84% are singletons.

This chain links TRBV5-8 with TRBJ2-3, with D unclear. The TCR sequence derives from a woman younger than 45 who had recovered from COVID-19. Source material: PBMCs or T cells enriched from blood (not recorded which). In nucleotides, the CDR3 is TGTGCCAGCAGCTTGGCCGCGTTTTCAGATACGCAGTATTTT. Translating gives CASSLAAFSDTQYF.